This T cell receptor (beta chain) was captured by sequencing in a study of cytomegalovirus exposure and HLA in healthy donors. Findings and limits, study-wide: In vitro testing confirmed three CMV-associated chains as specific for CMV antigens. According to the study, some 160 TCR beta chains were cytomegalovirus-associated.

This PCR relied on a set of 60 Vbeta primers and 13 Jbeta primers. Assay used: immunoSEQ multiplex PCR; TCRdb lists only in-frame clones, some missing. Of 120,000 to 150,000 clones in the sample, 75% to 80% were seen once. Unmatched junction bases numbered 6, after V lost 4 bases and J lost 0 bases. CDR1 and CDR2 from the germline V gene are LGHNA and YNFKEQ. The CDR3 totals 17 residues. As regards this clone: Its specificity is not known.

This TCR was sampled from a man aged 35 to 55 in good health and CMV-seropositive. Input material: PBMCs. The V and J genes are TRBV4-2 and TRBJ2-7, with 13 bases aligning to TRBD2. CDR3 in amino acids: CASSRGTSGTSSYEQYF. In DNA, the CDR3 is TGTGCCAGCAGCCGAGGGACTAGCGGGACTAGCTCCTACGAGCAGTACTTC.